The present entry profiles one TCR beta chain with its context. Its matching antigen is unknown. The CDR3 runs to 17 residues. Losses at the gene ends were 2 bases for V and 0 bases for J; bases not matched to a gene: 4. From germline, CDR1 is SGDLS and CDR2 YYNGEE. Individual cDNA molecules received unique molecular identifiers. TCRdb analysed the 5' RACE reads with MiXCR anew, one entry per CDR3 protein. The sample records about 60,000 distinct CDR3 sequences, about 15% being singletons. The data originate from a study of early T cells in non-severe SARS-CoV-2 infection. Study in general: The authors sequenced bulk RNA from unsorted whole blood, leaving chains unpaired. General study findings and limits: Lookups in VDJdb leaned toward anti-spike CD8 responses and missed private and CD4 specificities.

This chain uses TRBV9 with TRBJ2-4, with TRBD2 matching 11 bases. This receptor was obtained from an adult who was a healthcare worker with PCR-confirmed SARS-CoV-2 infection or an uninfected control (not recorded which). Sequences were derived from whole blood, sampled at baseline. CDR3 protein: CASSVGLAEGAKNIQYF. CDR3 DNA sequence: TGTGCCAGCAGCGTGGGACTAGCGGAGGGAGCCAAAAACATTCAGTACTTC. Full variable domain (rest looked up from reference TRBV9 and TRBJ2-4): DSGVTQTPKHLITATGQRVTLRCSPRSGDLSVYWYQQSLDQGLQFLIQYYNGEERAKGNILERFSAQQFPDLHSELNLSSLELGDSALYFCASSVGLAEGAKNIQYFGAGTRLSVL.